This record covers a single T cell receptor beta chain. The sample belongs to a study of cytomegalovirus exposure and HLA in healthy donors. PCR used 60 Vbeta primers and 13 Jbeta primers. Original methodology: A follow-up analysis tallied about 80 million unique TCR beta chains, some 11 million shared. The table came from immunoSEQ multiplex PCR; TCRdb's copy has only in-frame clones and leaves some out. V and J calls and clone size are those listed in that table; D and trimming were worked out from the DNA. The sample has 130,000 or so clones; roughly 82% are singletons. Source material: PBMCs. The clonotype was recovered from a woman in her forties in good health and CMV-seropositive.

The CDR3 loop reads CASSPTRNEQFF. As DNA, the CDR3 is TGTGCCAGCAGTCCCACTAGGAATGAGCAGTTCTTC. This sequence joins TRBV2 and TRBJ2-1; D might be TRBD2 (5 bases). V lost 5 bases, J lost 7 bases, and 9 bases lay in between. The CDR3 length is 12 residues. In germline, CDR1 is SNHLY, CDR2 FYNNEI.